Listed below are T cell receptor beta chains from one sample, sequenced in a study of CD8 T cells in ankylosing spondylitis. TCRdb itself ran the 5' RACE reads through MiXCR, one entry per CDR3 protein. The sample holds 80,000 to 100,000 distinct CDR3 sequences, roughly 8.3% seen once. The material sequenced was blood, either unsorted or a sorted T cell fraction (not recorded which). The receptors stem from a male donor with ankylosing spondylitis or in good health (not recorded which). The conserved cysteine and the conserved F or W are not part of the CDR3 here. The order of the fields is V gene, J gene, CDR3 protein.

TRBV7-6,TRBJ2-1,ASSAGLAGGPDEQF
TRBV5-1,TRBJ2-7,ASSKGTVSYEQY
TRBV12-3/TRBV12-4,TRBJ2-5,ASSQTSGRATGKTQY
TRBV6-5,TRBJ1-5,ASSYSGTASNQPQH
TRBV4-1,TRBJ1-1,ASSQWGSNTEAF
TRBV15,TRBJ2-5,ATSRVPAGGQTQY
TRBV24-1,TRBJ2-1,ATPGQGLYNEQF
TRBV18,TRBJ2-7,ASSPSGEQY
TRBV6-2/TRBV6-3,TRBJ1-5,ASSYVQINQPQH
TRBV4-3,TRBJ1-6,ASSSRLGEVESPLH
TRBV28,TRBJ2-3,ASSQHDGTDTQY
TRBV6-5,TRBJ1-1,ASSYFGWGTRKNTEAF
TRBV5-1,TRBJ2-7,ASSPWSTYEQY
TRBV7-9,TRBJ2-5,ASSLYGRQETQY
TRBV5-1,TRBJ2-3,ASSAGRDTQY
TRBV7-3,TRBJ2-1,ASSLSSLQNEQF
TRBV9,TRBJ2-3,ASSLGASPSTDTQY
TRBV29-1,TRBJ2-1,SADSSSYNEQF
TRBV7-3,TRBJ1-2,ASSLFPGNYGYT
TRBV7-2,TRBJ2-1,ASSGGPYNEQF
TRBV4-1,TRBJ1-3,ASSSRTRDSGNTIY
TRBV30,TRBJ2-1,ATGGSYNEQF
TRBV12-3/TRBV12-4,TRBJ1-1,ASTNTGGNTEAF
TRBV19,TRBJ2-1,ASSPSMGGSYNEQF
TRBV20-1,TRBJ2-1,SAFSDVGYNEQF
TRBV6-1,TRBJ1-1,ATIIGTEAF
TRBV20-1,TRBJ1-1,SARDPRGGGTEAF
TRBV6-5,TRBJ2-1,ASKISGRYEQF
TRBV7-2,TRBJ2-7,ASSLVRASVNTYEQY
TRBV20-1,TRBJ2-5,SARDGPRGETQY
TRBV29-1,TRBJ1-2,SGGTAYGYT
TRBV5-1,TRBJ2-7,ASRLISGTGYYEQY
TRBV7-2,TRBJ2-1,ASSFGPSYNEQF
TRBV18,TRBJ1-4,ASSPVAAPNEKLF
TRBV7-2,TRBJ1-5,ASSLPGGGEPQH
TRBV20-1,TRBJ2-7,SARSDRDIYYEQY
TRBV19,TRBJ1-2,ASRTNPGTNYGYT
TRBV15,TRBJ1-5,ATSRTGTGRQPQH